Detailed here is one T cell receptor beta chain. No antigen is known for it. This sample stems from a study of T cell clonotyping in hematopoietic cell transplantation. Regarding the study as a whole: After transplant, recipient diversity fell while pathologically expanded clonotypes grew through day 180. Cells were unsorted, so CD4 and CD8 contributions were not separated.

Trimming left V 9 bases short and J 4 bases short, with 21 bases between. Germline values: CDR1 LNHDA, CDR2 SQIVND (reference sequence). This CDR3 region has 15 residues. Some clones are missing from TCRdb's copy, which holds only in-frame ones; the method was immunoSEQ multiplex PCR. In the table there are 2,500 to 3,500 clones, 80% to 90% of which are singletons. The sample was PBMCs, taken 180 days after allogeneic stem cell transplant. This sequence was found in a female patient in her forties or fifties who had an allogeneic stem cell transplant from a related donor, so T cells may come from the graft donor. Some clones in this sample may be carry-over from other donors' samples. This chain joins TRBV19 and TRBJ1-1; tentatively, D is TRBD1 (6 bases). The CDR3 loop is CASRSSGERSTEAFF. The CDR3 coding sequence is TGTGCCAGCAGGTCGTCAGGGGAGAGGAGCACTGAAGCTTTCTTT.